The sample holds a few counts of the clone carrying this T cell receptor (beta chain). TCRdb re-called the 5' RACE reads with MiXCR, one entry per CDR3 protein. The sample comprises fewer than 350,000 distinct CDR3 sequences, over 15% of which are singletons, and 23% rests with the top ten. The V and J ends lost 1 base and 14 bases, in that order; junction bases with no gene match: 10. Germline CDR1 is DFQATT and CDR2 is SNEGSKA (reference sequence). The CDR3 runs to 13 residues. The data stem from a study of T-cell memory formation after mild COVID-19. The chain carries TRBV20-1 and TRBJ2-1; 8 bases are a match to TRBD2. Material for sequencing was PBMCs or a T cell subset sorted from them (not recorded which). The source of this sequence is a man between 18 and 29 years old who had mild COVID-19 (a few samples of this study predate the infection). Cell type and time point are not known. CDR3 region: CSARGAAGGFEFF. Written as DNA, the CDR3 is TGCAGTGCTAGAGGAGCTGCGGGGGGATTTGAGTTCTTC.